Listed below are T cell receptor beta chains from one sample, sequenced in a study of cytomegalovirus exposure and HLA in healthy donors. Sequenced by immunoSEQ multiplex PCR; TCRdb stores in-frame clones only, minus some. This sample yields approximately 200,000 clones, of which 83% are seen a single time; just over 1.4% belongs to the top ten. The sequenced sample was PBMCs. The receptors originated from a girl between 10 and 17 years old in good health and CMV-seronegative. Both conserved end residues are part of each CDR3. D genes are given only for firm matches. The size entry is marked missing in some rows and otherwise reads once, few, many or a size class.

J,V,D,size,DNA,CDR3
TRBJ1-5,TRBV15,NA,NA,TGTGCCACCAGCAGAGCCGCCGGGGGGGGCTCTCAGCCCCAGCATTTT,CATSRAAGGGSQPQHF
TRBJ2-1,TRBV10-3,NA,NA,TGTGCCATCAGGGGTCCCTCACTGACTAGTAATGAGCAGTTCTTC,CAIRGPSLTSNEQFF
TRBJ2-7,TRBV18,TRBD2,once,TGTGCCAGCCAGCCAGCGGGGGGGGCGACCGGTATCGAGCAGTACTTC,CASQPAGGATGIEQYF
TRBJ1-6,TRBV30,TRBD1,NA,TGTGCCTGGAGCCGGGACAGTGGATCACCCCTCCACTTT,CAWSRDSGSPLHF
TRBJ1-5,TRBV30,NA,once,TGTGCCTGGAGTGCGGGTGGGGGGCAGCCCCAGCATTTT,CAWSAGGGQPQHF
TRBJ1-4,TRBV18,TRBD1,NA,TGTGCCAGCTCACTCGAACTAGACAGGGGTGGTGAAAAACTGTTTTTT,CASSLELDRGGEKLFF
TRBJ1-2,TRBV19,NA,NA,TGTGCCAGTAGTATCCAGGGGCGAGGCTATGGCTACACCTTC,CASSIQGRGYGYTF
TRBJ1-1,TRBV7-9,TRBD1,NA,TGTGCCAGCAGCTTAGCCGGGACAGGGTTGACTGAAGCTTTCTTT,CASSLAGTGLTEAFF
TRBJ1-2,TRBV4-3,NA,NA,TGCGCCAGCAGCCAGAGAGACTATGGCTACACCTTC,CASSQRDYGYTF
TRBJ2-3,TRBV19,TRBD2,NA,TGTGCCAGTAGTATCGGAGCGGGATTGGTCCCAGATACGCAGTATTTT,CASSIGAGLVPDTQYF
TRBJ1-5,TRBV28,NA,NA,TGTGCCAGCAGTTTCCCCGAGACCCCAGGGATGGAGCCCCAGCATTTT,CASSFPETPGMEPQHF
TRBJ1-1,TRBV10-3,TRBD1,NA,TGTGCCATCAGTGAAGACAGGGGGCTGAACACTGAAGCTTTCTTT,CAISEDRGLNTEAFF
TRBJ1-1,TRBV10-3,NA,NA,TGTGCCATCAGTACGGGACAAACGAACACTGAAGCTTTCTTT,CAISTGQTNTEAFF
TRBJ1-3,TRBV7-9,NA,NA,TGTGCCAGCATCACAATTTCAGGGACTTCGGGGAACACCATATATTTT,CASITISGTSGNTIYF
TRBJ2-2,TRBV6-6,TRBD1,few,TGTGCCAGCAGTTACCTACAGGGGGCGAACACCGGGGAGCTGTTTTTT,CASSYLQGANTGELFF
TRBJ2-7,TRBV7-9,NA,NA,TGTTCCAGCAGCCTTGAAAATTTTTGGACAAACACCTACGAGCAGTACTTC,CSSSLENFWTNTYEQYF